Included here is one T cell receptor beta chain sequence, with context. These data originate in a study of cytomegalovirus exposure and HLA in healthy donors. The V and J ends lost 3 bases and 5 bases respectively, with 11 bases between them. This CDR3 comprises 13 residues. Germline V gene sequence: CDR1 KGHSH, CDR2 LQKENI. Vbeta (60) and Jbeta (13) primers were used in the PCR. Sequencing used immunoSEQ multiplex PCR; TCRdb keeps in-frame clones, though not all of them. The sample carries about 98,000 clones, around 68% recorded once. The rearrangement links TRBV18 to TRBJ2-7; D uncertain. The receptor's source is a man aged 50 to 60 in good health and CMV-seronegative. The sequenced sample consisted of PBMCs. CDR3 nucleotides: TGTGCCAGCTCACCTGGGCTGGATAACGAGCAGTACTTC. It is translated as CASSPGLDNEQYF.